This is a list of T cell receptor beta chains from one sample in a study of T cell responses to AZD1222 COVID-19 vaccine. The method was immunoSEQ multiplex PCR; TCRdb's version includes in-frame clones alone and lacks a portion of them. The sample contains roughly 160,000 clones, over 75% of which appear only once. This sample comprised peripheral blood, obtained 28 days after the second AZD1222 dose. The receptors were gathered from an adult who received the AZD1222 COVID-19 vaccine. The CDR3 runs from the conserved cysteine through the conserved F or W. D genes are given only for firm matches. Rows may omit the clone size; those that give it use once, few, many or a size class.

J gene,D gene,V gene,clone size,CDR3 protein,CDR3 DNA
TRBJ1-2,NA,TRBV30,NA,CAWSFQGDYGYTF,TGTGCCTGGAGTTTCCAAGGAGACTATGGCTACACCTTC
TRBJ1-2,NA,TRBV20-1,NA,CSAPTDYGYTF,TGCAGTGCTCCGACAGACTATGGCTACACCTTC
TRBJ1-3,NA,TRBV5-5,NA,CASSPGEGSTIYF,TGTGCCAGCAGCCCAGGGGAGGGGAGCACCATATATTTT
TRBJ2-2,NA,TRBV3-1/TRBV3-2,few,CASSHRHNTGELFF,TGTGCCAGCAGCCACCGACATAACACCGGGGAGCTGTTTTTT
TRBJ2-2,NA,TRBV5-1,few,CASSLQDTGELFF,TGCGCCAGCAGCTTACAGGACACCGGGGAGCTGTTTTTT
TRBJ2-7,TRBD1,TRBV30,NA,CAWSRGYYSTGGDPYEQYF,TGTGCCTGGAGCCGGGGGTATTACTCGACAGGGGGCGATCCCTACGAGCAGTACTTC
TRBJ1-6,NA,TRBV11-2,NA,CASSLLTATNSPLHF,TGTGCCAGCAGCTTACTGACAGCGACTAATTCACCCCTCCACTTT
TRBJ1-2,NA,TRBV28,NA,CASRDSRVGSRGYTF,TGTGCCAGCAGGGACAGCAGGGTGGGTTCGCGGGGCTACACCTTC
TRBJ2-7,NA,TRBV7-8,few,CASSLRGSGEQYF,TGTGCCAGCAGCTTAAGGGGCTCTGGGGAGCAGTACTTC
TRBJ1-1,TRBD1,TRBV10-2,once,CASRTPGGIGTEAFF,TGCGCCAGCAGGACCCCAGGGGGGATTGGCACTGAAGCTTTCTTT
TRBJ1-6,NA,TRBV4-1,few,CASSQGQVYNSPLHF,TGCGCCAGCAGCCAAGGGCAGGTTTATAATTCACCCCTCCACTTT
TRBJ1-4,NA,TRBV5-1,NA,CASSGGNPNEKLFF,TGCGCCAGCAGCGGGGGGAACCCTAATGAAAAACTGTTTTTT
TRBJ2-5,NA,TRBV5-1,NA,CASSYVDRNQETQYF,TGCGCCAGCAGTTACGTCGACAGAAACCAAGAGACCCAGTACTTC
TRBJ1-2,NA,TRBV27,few,CASSLSAGSYGYTF,TGTGCCAGCAGTTTATCTGCGGGGAGCTATGGCTACACCTTC
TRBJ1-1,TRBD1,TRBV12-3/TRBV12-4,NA,CASSYRGHTEAFF,TGTGCCAGCAGCTACAGGGGGCACACTGAAGCTTTCTTT
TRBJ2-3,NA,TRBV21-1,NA,CASSKEHGGAGDTQYF,TGTGCCAGCAGCAAAGAGCACGGGGGGGCCGGGGATACGCAGTATTTT
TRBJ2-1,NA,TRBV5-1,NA,CASSFGGPYNEQFF,TGCGCCAGCAGCTTCGGCGGACCCTACAATGAGCAGTTCTTC
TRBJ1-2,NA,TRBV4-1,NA,CASSQAGFGYTF,TGCGCCAGCAGCCAAGCAGGGTTTGGCTACACCTTC
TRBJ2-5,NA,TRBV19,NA,CASSKNQETQYF,TGTGCCAGTAGTAAGAACCAAGAGACCCAGTACTTC
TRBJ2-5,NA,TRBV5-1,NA,CASRYSQETQYF,TGCGCCAGCCGTTACTCCCAAGAGACCCAGTACTTC
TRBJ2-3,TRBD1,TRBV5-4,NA,CASSPSGTGGSDTQYF,TGTGCCAGCAGCCCTTCCGGGACAGGGGGTTCAGATACGCAGTATTTT
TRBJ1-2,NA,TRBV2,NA,CASRVYTGYGYTF,TGTGCCAGCAGAGTTTACACGGGCTATGGCTACACCTTC
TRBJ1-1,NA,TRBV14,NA,CASSAPNSRTTEAFF,TGTGCCAGCAGCGCGCCTAACAGCCGAACCACTGAAGCTTTCTTT
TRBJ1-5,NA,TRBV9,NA,CASSVAGNSNQPQHF,TGTGCCAGCAGCGTTGCCGGAAATAGCAATCAGCCCCAGCATTTT
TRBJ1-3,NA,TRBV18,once,CASSPAGIISGNTIYF,TGTGCCAGCTCACCAGCTGGGATAATCTCTGGAAACACCATATATTTT
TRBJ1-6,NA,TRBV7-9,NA,CASSYSAGTNSPLHF,TGTGCCAGCAGCTATTCGGCAGGGACTAATTCACCCCTCCACTTT
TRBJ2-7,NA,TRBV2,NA,CASSEGYEQYF,TGTGCCAGCAGTGAGGGGTACGAGCAGTACTTC
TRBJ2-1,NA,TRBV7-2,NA,CASSLAGTKVDEQFF,TGTGCCAGCAGCTTAGCGGGGACCAAGGTCGATGAGCAGTTCTTC
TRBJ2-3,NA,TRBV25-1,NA,CASSLRETDTQYF,TGTGCCAGCAGTCTTCGGGAAACAGATACGCAGTATTTT
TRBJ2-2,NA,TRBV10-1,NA,CASSESKVGELFF,TGCGCCAGCAGTGAGTCGAAGGTTGGGGAGCTGTTTTTT
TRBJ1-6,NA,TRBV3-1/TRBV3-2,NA,CASSQDQQFPLHF,TGTGCCAGCAGCCAAGATCAGCAATTCCCCCTCCACTTT
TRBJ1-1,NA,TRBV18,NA,CASSPDSTEAFF,TGTGCCAGCTCACCGGACAGCACTGAAGCTTTCTTT
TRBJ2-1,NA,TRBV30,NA,CACSRTFDNEQFF,TGTGCCTGCTCGAGGACTTTCGACAATGAGCAGTTCTTC
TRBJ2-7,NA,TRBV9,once,CASSKWAGDPYEQYF,TGTGCCAGCAGCAAGTGGGCAGGGGACCCCTACGAGCAGTACTTC
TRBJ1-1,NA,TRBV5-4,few,CASSLNRGDTEAFF,TGTGCCAGCAGCTTGAATCGGGGGGACACTGAAGCTTTCTTT
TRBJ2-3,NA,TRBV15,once,CATGIRDFGLIDTQYF,TGTGCCACCGGTATAAGGGACTTCGGTTTAATAGATACGCAGTATTTT
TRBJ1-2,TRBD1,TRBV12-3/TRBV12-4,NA,CASRQRDRGGYTF,TGTGCCAGCAGACAGCGCGACAGGGGCGGCTACACCTTC
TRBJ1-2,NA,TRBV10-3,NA,CAISDPGKGYGYTF,TGTGCCATCAGTGACCCTGGTAAGGGTTATGGCTACACCTTC
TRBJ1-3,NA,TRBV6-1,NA,CASSEVGELAGNTIYF,TGTGCCAGCAGTGAAGTCGGGGAGCTGGCCGGAAACACCATATATTTT
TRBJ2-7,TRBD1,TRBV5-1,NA,CASSLAGRGTDNEQYF,TGCGCCAGCAGCTTGGCCGGTAGAGGGACAGATAACGAGCAGTACTTC
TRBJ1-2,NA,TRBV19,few,CASRPGVDYGYTF,TGTGCCAGTCGACCAGGGGTGGACTATGGCTACACCTTC
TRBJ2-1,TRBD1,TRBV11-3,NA,CASSLSGGLNNEQFF,TGTGCCAGCAGCTTATCAGGGGGATTAAACAATGAGCAGTTCTTC
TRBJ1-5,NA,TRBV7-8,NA,CASSTTRGGQPQHF,TGTGCCAGCAGCACCACTAGGGGTGGACAGCCCCAGCATTTT
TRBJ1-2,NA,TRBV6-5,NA,CASSYGASYGYTF,TGTGCCAGCAGTTACGGGGCTTCCTATGGCTACACCTTC
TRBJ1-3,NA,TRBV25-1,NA,CASTPGDTIYF,TGTGCCAGCACACCTGGGGACACCATATATTTT
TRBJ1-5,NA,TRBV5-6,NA,CASSSRGVPQHF,TGTGCCAGCAGCTCCCGGGGGGTGCCCCAGCATTTT
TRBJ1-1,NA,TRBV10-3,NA,CAISDQPQTEAFF,TGTGCCATCAGTGACCAGCCGCAAACTGAAGCTTTCTTT
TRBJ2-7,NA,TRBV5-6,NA,CASSLGLRGEQYF,TGTGCCAGCAGCTTGGGGTTGAGAGGGGAGCAGTACTTC
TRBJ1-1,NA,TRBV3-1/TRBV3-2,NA,CASSPEEAGNTEAFF,TGTGCCAGCAGCCCGGAAGAAGCGGGGAACACTGAAGCTTTCTTT
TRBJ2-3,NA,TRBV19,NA,CASSIWVLDRNTQYF,TGTGCCAGTAGTATTTGGGTGTTGGACCGTAATACGCAGTATTTT
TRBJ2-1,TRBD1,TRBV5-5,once,CASSLPRGLGNEQFF,TGTGCCAGCAGCTTACCCAGGGGGCTCGGGAATGAGCAGTTCTTC